The present T cell receptor (beta chain) was sequenced within a study of blood T cell repertoires in COVID-19. Study-wide context: Donors in the United States, Italy and Spain gave samples during acute or convalescent COVID-19. The analysed material was cDNA or gDNA that came from T cells, B-cell-depleted T cells, or PBMCs.

The V gene end was trimmed by 5 bases and the J gene end by 5 bases; junction bases not matched to a gene: 9. Germline CDR1 SNHLY, CDR2 FYNNEI. The CDR3 spans 15 residues. Authors' processing steps: Cell counts per sample came from amplifying reference gene primers. Libraries were prepared by immunoSEQ multiplex PCR; TCRdb keeps only in-frame clonotypes and omits some of them. D and trimming were read from the DNA, whereas the V and J calls and clone size are those reported in that table. The data show about 370,000 clones, around 87% seen once. On this clone: At the DNA level, this CDR3 is encoded by other sequences in the same sample as well.

Participants came from about two dozen US areas, aged about 18 to 95 years. The chain employs TRBV2 and TRBJ1-5; 7 nucleotides align to TRBD1. Sequenced material: PBMCs or T cells enriched from blood (not recorded which). The clonotype was recovered from a man younger than 35 who had recovered from COVID-19. CDR3 bases: TGTGCCAGCAGTCCCGACAGGGAATGGGATCAGCCCCAGCATTTT. It specifies CASSPDREWDQPQHF.